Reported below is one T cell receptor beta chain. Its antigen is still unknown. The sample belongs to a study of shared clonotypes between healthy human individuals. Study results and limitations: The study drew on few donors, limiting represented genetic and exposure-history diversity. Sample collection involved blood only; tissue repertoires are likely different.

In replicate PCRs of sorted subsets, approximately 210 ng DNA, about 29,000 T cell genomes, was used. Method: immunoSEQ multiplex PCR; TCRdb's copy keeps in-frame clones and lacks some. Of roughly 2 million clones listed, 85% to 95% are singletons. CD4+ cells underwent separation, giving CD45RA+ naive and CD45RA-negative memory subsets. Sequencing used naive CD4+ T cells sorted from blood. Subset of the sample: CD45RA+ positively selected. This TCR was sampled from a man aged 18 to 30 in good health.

Written as DNA, the CDR3 is TGCGCCAGCAGCCAAGAAAAATCACCGAACTATGGCTACACCTTC. It is translated as CASSQEKSPNYGYTF. The chain employs TRBV4-1 and TRBJ1-2; D is ambiguous. V was trimmed by 0 bases and J by 2 bases, leaving 10 bases between them. The germline V gene has CDR1 MGHRA and CDR2 YSYEKL. The CDR3 contains 15 residues.